The 8 T cell receptor beta chains presented below share a single source sample, sequenced in a study of shared clonotypes between healthy human individuals. Clones were sequenced by immunoSEQ multiplex PCR, and TCRdb holds only the in-frame ones, with some missing. The data show about 2.4 million clones, 93% seen once. The sample comprised naive CD4+ T cells from PBMCs. Subset of the sample: CD45RA+ positively selected. These receptors were collected from a man aged 18 to 29 in good health. Some clones in this sample may be carry-over from other donors' samples.

The chain links TRBV5-4 to TRBJ2-5; 8 bases are a match to TRBD2. In germline, CDR1 is SGHNT, CDR2 YYREEE (reference sequence). This CDR3 is 15 amino acids long. V lost 4 bases to trimming and J lost 1 base; unmatched junction nucleotides: 6. As DNA, the CDR3 is TGTGCCAGCAGCAAGGTAGCGGGGTCCCAAGAGACCCAGTACTTC. Protein sequence: CASSKVAGSQETQYF.

V is TRBV29-1 and J is TRBJ1-3, with a tentative D call TRBD1 (5 bases). Trimming took off 1 base at V and 2 bases at J, with 9 bases between the two ends. Germline-derived CDR1 and CDR2 are SQVTM and ANQGSEA. There are 14 residues in the CDR3. The CDR3 loop reads CSVEGGFTGNTIYF. The CDR3, as DNA: TGCAGCGTTGAAGGGGGCTTTACTGGAAACACCATATATTTT.

The chain carries TRBV30 and TRBJ2-1; a weak D match, TRBD2 (5 bases). Germline lookup yields CDR1 GTSNPN and CDR2 SVGIG (reference sequence). V dropped 3 bases and J dropped 8 bases, with 11 bases sitting between them. This CDR3 has 12 amino acids. The CDR3 DNA reads TGTGCCTGGAGCGCAGTGGGAGATGAGCAGTTCTTC. Its protein is CAWSAVGDEQFF.

This clone was seen a handful of times. This chain uses TRBV4-3 with TRBJ1-1; 9 bases match TRBD1. Germline V CDR1 and CDR2: LGHNA, YSLEER. The CDR3 runs 13 residues. Trimming took 4 bases from V and 3 from J; bases not matched to a gene: 0. The CDR3 sequence is CASSRQGDTEAFF. CDR3 nucleotides: TGCGCCAGCAGCCGACAGGGGGACACTGAAGCTTTCTTT.

This chain links TRBV4-3 with TRBJ2-1; D is unresolved. The V and J ends lost 2 bases and 0 bases respectively, with 11 bases between them. Germline V gene data show CDR1 as LGHNA and CDR2 as YSLEER. The CDR3 has 16 residues. CDR3 nucleotide sequence: TGCGCCAGCAGCCAACGACCCGTTGGCTCCTACAATGAGCAGTTCTTC. It encodes CASSQRPVGSYNEQFF.

This clone was counted once. Other DNA sequences in the same sample also yield this CDR3. The rearrangement uses TRBV2 and TRBJ2-7, with 7 bases matching TRBD2. The CDR3 is 14 amino acids. The germline CDR1 and CDR2 sequences are SNHLY and FYNNEI. V lost 2 bases, J lost 1 base, and 2 bases stayed unmatched. CDR3 protein: CASSEQGLSYEQYF. The CDR3 DNA follows: TGTGCCAGCAGTGAACAGGGACTATCCTACGAGCAGTACTTC. Based on the CDR3 plus reference TRBV2 and TRBJ2-7, the full variable domain is EPEVTQTPSHQVTQMGQEVILRCVPISNHLYFYWYRQILGQKVEFLVSFYNNEISEKSEIFDDQFSVERPDGSNFTLKIRSTKLEDSAMYFCASSEQGLSYEQYFGPGTRLTVT.

As regards this clone: This specimen includes other DNA sequences encoding the same CDR3. The genes are TRBV28 and TRBJ2-5; 7 bases fit TRBD1. CDR1 is MDHEN and CDR2 is SYDVKM in the germline V gene. With V trimmed by 7 bases and J by 5 bases, 1 base remained unmatched. There are 11 residues in the CDR3. The CDR3 bases are TGTGCCAGCACCAGGGGGGAGACCCAGTACTTC. Encoded protein: CASTRGETQYF.

The chain has TRBV19 and TRBJ1-5; D ambiguous. CDR1 is LNHDA, CDR2 SQIVND, per germline (reference sequence). The CDR3 totals 15 residues. V gave up 6 bases and J gave up 0 bases, with 12 bases separating them. The CDR3 sequence: CASSARTDSNQPQHF. The CDR3 DNA sequence: TGTGCCAGTAGCGCGAGGACGGATAGCAATCAGCCCCAGCATTTT.